The sequence of this T cell receptor (beta chain) was determined in a study of blood T cell repertoires in COVID-19. Study details: There were acute and convalescent COVID-19 samples, and they came from the United States, Italy and Spain. T cells, B-cell-depleted T cells, or PBMCs provided the cDNA or gDNA that served as material.

Membership in each cohort depended on participant-reported clinical history. By frequency in the sample, this clone is medium-sized (0.01 to 0.1%). In the authors' workflow: Amplified reference gene primers provided the basis for estimating nucleated cell counts. Measured with immunoSEQ multiplex PCR; TCRdb has only the in-frame clones, and not every one. Clone size and V and J calls were adopted from that table, with D and trimming inferred from the DNA. The sample lists 130,000 or so clones; roughly four fifths were seen once. The CDR3 length is 15 residues. Trimming cost V 4 bases and J 4 bases, with 18 bases left between them. The V gene's germline CDR1 is SGHRS and CDR2 YFSETQ.

The clonotype comes from a woman in her forties or fifties with acute COVID-19. This rearrangement joins TRBV5-1 to TRBJ2-7, with D perhaps matching TRBD2 (6 bases). Sequencing input: PBMCs or T cells enriched from blood (not recorded which). CDR3 coding DNA: TGCGCCAGCAGCCTTAGCGGAGCCCCCTCGTACGAGCAGTACTTC. Its translation is CASSLSGAPSYEQYF.